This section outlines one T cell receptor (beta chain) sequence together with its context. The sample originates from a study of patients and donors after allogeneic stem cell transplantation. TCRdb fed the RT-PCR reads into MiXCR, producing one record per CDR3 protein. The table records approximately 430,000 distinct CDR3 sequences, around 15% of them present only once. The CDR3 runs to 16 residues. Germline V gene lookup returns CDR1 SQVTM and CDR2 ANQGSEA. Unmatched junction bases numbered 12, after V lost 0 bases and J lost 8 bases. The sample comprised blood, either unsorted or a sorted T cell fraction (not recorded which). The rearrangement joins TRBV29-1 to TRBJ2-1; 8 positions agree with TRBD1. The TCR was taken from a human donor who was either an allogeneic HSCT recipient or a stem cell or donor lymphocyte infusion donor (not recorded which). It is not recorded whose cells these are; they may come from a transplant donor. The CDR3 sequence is CSVEDLGQGASDEQFF. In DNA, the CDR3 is TGCAGCGTTGAAGATCTAGGCCAGGGGGCGAGTGATGAGCAGTTCTTC.